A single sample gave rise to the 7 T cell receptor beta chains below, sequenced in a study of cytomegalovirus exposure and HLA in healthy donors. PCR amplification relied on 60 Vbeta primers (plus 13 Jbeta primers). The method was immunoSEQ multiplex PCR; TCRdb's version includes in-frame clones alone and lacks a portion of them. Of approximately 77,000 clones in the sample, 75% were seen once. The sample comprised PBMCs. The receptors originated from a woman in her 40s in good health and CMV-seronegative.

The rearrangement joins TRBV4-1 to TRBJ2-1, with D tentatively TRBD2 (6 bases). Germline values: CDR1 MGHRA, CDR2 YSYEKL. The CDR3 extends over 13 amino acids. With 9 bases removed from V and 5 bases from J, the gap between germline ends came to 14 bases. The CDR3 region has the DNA TGCGCCAGTACGGGACTGGGGGACAATGAGCAGTTCTTC. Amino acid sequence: CASTGLGDNEQFF.

The CDR3 spells CASSLSRVRVRVTGNEQFF. The CDR3 DNA reads TGTGCCAGCAGTTTAAGTAGAGTACGTGTCCGGGTGACGGGGAATGAGCAGTTCTTC. The chain couples TRBV28 to TRBJ2-1; D may be TRBD2 (5 bases). This CDR3 has 19 amino acids. V lost 2 bases and J 7 bases, leaving 27 bases between the germline ends. Per germline, CDR1 MDHEN and CDR2 SYDVKM.

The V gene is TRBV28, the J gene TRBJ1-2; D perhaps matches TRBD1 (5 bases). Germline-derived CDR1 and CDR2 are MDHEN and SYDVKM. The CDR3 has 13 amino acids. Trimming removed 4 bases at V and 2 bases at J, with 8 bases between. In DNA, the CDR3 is TGTGCCAGCAGTTCGCCAGGGAACTATGGCTACACCTTC. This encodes CASSSPGNYGYTF.

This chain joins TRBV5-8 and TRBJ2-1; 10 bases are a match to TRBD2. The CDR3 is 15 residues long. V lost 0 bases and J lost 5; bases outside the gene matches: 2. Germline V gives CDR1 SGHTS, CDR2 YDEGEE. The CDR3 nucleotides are TGTGCCAGCAGCTTGGTAACTAGCGGGAACAATGAGCAGTTCTTC. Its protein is CASSLVTSGNNEQFF.

The CDR3 sequence is CASSVVPGDSNYGYTF. In DNA, the CDR3 is TGTGCCAGCAGCGTAGTCCCCGGGGACAGCAACTATGGCTACACCTTC. This chain joins TRBV9 and TRBJ1-2, with 7 bases that match TRBD1. V lost 0 bases to trimming and J lost 2 bases; unmatched junction nucleotides: 7. The CDR3 totals 16 residues. CDR1 is SGDLS and CDR2 is YYNGEE in the germline V gene.

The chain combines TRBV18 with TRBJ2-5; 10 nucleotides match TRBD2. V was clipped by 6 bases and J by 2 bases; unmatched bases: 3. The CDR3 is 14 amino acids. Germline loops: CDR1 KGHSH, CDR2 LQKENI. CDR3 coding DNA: TGTGCCAGCTCTTCTAGCGGGAGTCAAGAGACCCAGTACTTC. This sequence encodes CASSSSGSQETQYF.

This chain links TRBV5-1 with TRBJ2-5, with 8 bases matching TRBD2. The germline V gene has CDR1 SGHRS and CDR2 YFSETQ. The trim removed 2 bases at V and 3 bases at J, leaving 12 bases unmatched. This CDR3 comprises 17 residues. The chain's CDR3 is CASSFRGRLRGEETQYF. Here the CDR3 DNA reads TGCGCCAGCAGCTTTCGGGGAAGGTTGCGGGGGGAAGAGACCCAGTACTTC.